Included here is one TCR beta chain sequence, with context. As yet, its antigen is unknown. Other DNA sequences within the sample encode an identical CDR3. This sample is drawn from a study of shared clonotypes between healthy human individuals. TCRdb's copy holds only in-frame clones and misses some; the assay was immunoSEQ multiplex PCR. Among over 2 million clones, 85% to 95% were seen once, and the ten largest hold 0.13%. The study's findings and limits: Across subsets, estimated richness was generally greater for naive than for memory populations.

Germline V gene lookup returns CDR1 SEHNR and CDR2 FQNEAQ (reference sequence). V trimming: 9 bases; J trimming: 4 bases; junction bases outside the gene matches: 7. The CDR3 sequence is 14 residues long. The source of this sequence is a man aged 18-30 years in good health. Sequencing input: naive CD4+ T cells sorted from blood. Noted subset: CD45RA+ positively selected. The genes are TRBV7-9 and TRBJ1-3; 9 bases agree with TRBD1. The CDR3: CASSSQGAGNTIYF. The CDR3 DNA is TGTGCCAGTTCATCACAGGGGGCAGGAAACACCATATATTTT.